This T cell receptor (beta chain) was observed in a study of blood T cell repertoires in COVID-19 (dated by TCRdb to the early 2020s). For context, the study as a whole: Samples from collaborators originated in the United States, Italy and Spain and spanned both the acute and convalescent phases of COVID-19. The samples were drawn from the first 160 participants of the ongoing ImmuneRACE study and from 1,200 or so subjects provided by 6 global collaborators. The repertoires were made available in a free public database intended to serve as a resource for research on the immune response to SARS-CoV-2. Deeply sampled blood TCRbeta repertoires from subjects exposed to, actively infected with, or recovered from COVID-19 were included in the dataset. Where available, HLA class I and class II types were taken from metadata supplied by the sample provider and were not determined by assay-based typing. The prospective study material was composed of cDNA or gDNA derived from T cells, B-cell-depleted T cells, or PBMCs. A de-identified subject ID, COVID-19 status, age in years and sex were almost always included in the sample metadata.

V gives up 3 bases and J gives up 1 base, and the segment between their germline ends measures 7 bases. The cysteine opens and the phenylalanine closes a CDR3 of 13 amino acids. This entry keeps only the CDR3 DNA: 39 bases, framed from base 1. The germline V gene encodes CDR1 LNHDA and CDR2 SQIVND (reference sequence). Beyond this particular receptor, the publication reports: The amount of clinical and demographic metadata varied by source and participant and was provided uncurated.

This clone has at least ten counts. The antigen it binds to is not known. No per-base quality is available; no much larger clone lies one base away. Collaborating institutions collected whole blood in K2EDTA tubes following their own protocols. For TCRbeta analysis, collaborators shipped samples in one of three forms: frozen whole blood, isolated PBMCs, or DNA extracted from either of those sample types. TCRbeta CDR3 regions were amplified from genomic DNA by means of the immunoSEQ Assay, a bias-controlled multiplex PCR. The source study handled its data this way. Nucleated cell counts per sample were estimated from amplification of reference gene primers within the assay. To quantify the absolute abundance of each unique TCRbeta CDR3 rearrangement, sequence reads were collapsed and filtered. For each sample, productive Simpson clonality was calculated as the square root of Simpson's diversity index over productive rearrangements. TCRdb obtained this table from immuneACCESS and retained in-frame rearrangements with V and J assigned. These tables miss some clones; where compared with another copy, unresolved V genes account for less than half of the shortfall, and the remainder is unexplained. V, J and clone size are taken as reported in that table, and D and trimming were inferred from the DNA itself. The sample yields about 180,000 clones; around 80% were counted once. Together, the top ten hold 6.5% to 8% of the sample.

The material sequenced was peripheral blood. The TCR was taken from a man aged 70-80 years with active or convalescent COVID-19. Recombination linked TRBV19 to TRBJ2-7, and the D gene may be TRBD2, 6 bases matching. The DNA sequence reads TGTGCCAGTAGTATGCGGGAATCCTACGAGCAGTACTTC. Translated, it reads CASSMRESYEQYF.